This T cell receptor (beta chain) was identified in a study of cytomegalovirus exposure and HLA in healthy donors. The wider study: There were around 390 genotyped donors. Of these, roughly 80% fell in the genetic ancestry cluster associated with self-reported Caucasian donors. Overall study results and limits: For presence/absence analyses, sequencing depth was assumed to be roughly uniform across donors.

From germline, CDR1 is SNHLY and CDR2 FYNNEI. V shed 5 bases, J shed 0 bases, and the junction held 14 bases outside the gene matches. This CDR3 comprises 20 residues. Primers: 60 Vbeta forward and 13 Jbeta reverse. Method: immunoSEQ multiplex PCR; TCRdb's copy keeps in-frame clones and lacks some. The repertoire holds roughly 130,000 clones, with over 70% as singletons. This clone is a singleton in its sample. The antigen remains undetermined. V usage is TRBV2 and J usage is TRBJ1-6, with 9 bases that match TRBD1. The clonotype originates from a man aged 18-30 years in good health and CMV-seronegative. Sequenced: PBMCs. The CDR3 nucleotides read TGTGCCAGCAGTACCACTCTCCCCGGGACAGGGAGCTCCTATAATTCACCCCTCCACTTT. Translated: CASSTTLPGTGSSYNSPLHF.